These 9 T cell receptor beta chains share one sample of origin, sequenced in a study of blood T cell repertoires in COVID-19. The data were produced by immunoSEQ multiplex PCR, yet TCRdb's version contains in-frame clones alone and is incomplete. This sample yields over 350,000 clones, of which about 85% are seen a single time; 1.5% to 2% belongs to the top ten. Sequencing input: PBMCs or T cells enriched from blood (not recorded which). These receptors were taken from a woman aged 18-29 years with acute COVID-19.

V usage is TRBV7-6 and J usage is TRBJ1-3, with a weak D call TRBD1 (6 bases). Germline CDR1 and CDR2: SGHVS and FNYEAQ. V was cut by 1 base and J by 1 base, with 8 bases left in between. The CDR3 length is 15 residues. Written as DNA, the CDR3 is TGTGCCAGCAGCTTAGTAGGGGGATCTGGAAACACCATATATTTT. Its translation is CASSLVGGSGNTIYF.

This clone was found once. Additional DNA sequences in this sample encode the identical CDR3. The chain recombines TRBV3-1 (or the pseudogene TRBV3-2) with TRBJ1-1; no clear D gene. Trimming removed 5 bases from V and 5 bases from J, with 6 bases in between. This CDR3 contains 11 residues. CDR1 LGHDT and CDR2 YNNKEL come from the germline V gene (reference sequence). The CDR3 region is CASSGGTEAFF. The CDR3 region has the DNA TGTGCCAGCAGCGGAGGGACTGAAGCTTTCTTT.

The CDR3: CATHSGGASGNEQFF. DNA of the CDR3: TGTGCCACCCATAGCGGGGGGGCCTCCGGCAATGAGCAGTTCTTC. The V call is TRBV2, the J call TRBJ2-1; 11 bases are a match to TRBD2. The CDR3 contains 15 residues. The germline V gene has CDR1 SNHLY and CDR2 FYNNEI. The V segment lost 10 bases and the J segment 6 bases; nucleotides outside the gene matches: 11.

This sequence joins TRBV27 and TRBJ1-4, with D tentatively TRBD1 (6 bases). V was shortened by 5 bases and J by 0 bases, with 10 bases between the two germline ends. The CDR3 sequence is 15 residues long. CDR1 is MNHEY, CDR2 SMNVEV, per germline (reference sequence). The CDR3: CASSPGVPTNEKLFF. CDR3 DNA sequence: TGTGCCAGCAGTCCAGGGGTTCCAACTAATGAAAAACTGTTTTTT.

The chain recombines TRBV7-9 with TRBJ2-3; D is undetermined. CDR1 and CDR2 (germline): SEHNR, FQNEAQ (reference sequence). The CDR3 totals 14 residues. V gave up 1 base and J gave up 4 bases, with 9 bases separating them. Here the CDR3 reads CASSLGLVADTQYF. The DNA for the CDR3 is TGTGCCAGCAGCTTAGGGCTCGTTGCAGATACGCAGTATTTT.

The J gene is TRBJ1-1, the V gene TRBV5-4, with 12 nucleotides matching TRBD1. Germline CDR1 and CDR2: SGHNT and YYREEE (reference sequence). This CDR3 comprises 16 residues. Trimming cost V 6 bases and J 3 bases; bases outside gene matches: 9. This CDR3 reads CASTPGTGGLDTEAFF. In nucleotides, the CDR3 is TGTGCCAGCACCCCCGGGACAGGGGGCTTGGACACTGAAGCTTTCTTT.

The chain uses TRBV14 and TRBJ2-2, with D perhaps TRBD2 (5 bases). There are 16 residues in the CDR3. Between the trimmed V and J ends, which lost 0 bases and 5 bases, there was a span of 13 bases. Germline CDR1 reads SGHDN; CDR2 reads FVKESK. CDR3 coding DNA: TGTGCCAGCAGCCAAGATCAAGGGAGAAGGACCGGGGAGCTGTTTTTT. This encodes CASSQDQGRRTGELFF. Full variable domain (remainder filled in from reference TRBV14 and TRBJ2-2): EAGVTQFPSHSVIEKGQTVTLRCDPISGHDNLYWYRRVMGKEIKFLLHFVKESKQDESGMPNNRFLAERTGGTYSTLKVQPAELEDSGVYFCASSQDQGRRTGELFFGEGSRLTVL.

This chain links TRBV5-4 with TRBJ1-1; no clear D. V lost 0 bases and J lost 3, with 9 bases in between. The CDR3 contains 14 residues. Germline values: CDR1 SGHNT, CDR2 YYREEE (reference sequence). The CDR3, as DNA: TGTGCCAGCAGCTTGGAGGCGGTATACACTGAAGCTTTCTTT. Translating gives CASSLEAVYTEAFF.

The CDR3 coding sequence is TGTGCCAGCAGCTCGTGGGCCCCCACAGATACGCAGTATTTT. It translates to CASSSWAPTDTQYF. The rearrangement links TRBV5-4 to TRBJ2-3; the D is unclear. Germline V gene sequence: CDR1 SGHNT, CDR2 YYREEE (reference sequence). V gave up 3 bases and J gave up 2 bases, with 10 bases separating them. This CDR3 has 14 amino acids. The whole variable domain, filled in from reference TRBV5-4 and TRBJ2-3, reads ETGVTQSPTHLIKTRGQQVTLRCSSQSGHNTVSWYQQALGQGPQFIFQYYREEENGRGNFPPRFSGLQFPNYSSELNVNALELDDSALYLCASSSWAPTDTQYFGPGTRLTVL.